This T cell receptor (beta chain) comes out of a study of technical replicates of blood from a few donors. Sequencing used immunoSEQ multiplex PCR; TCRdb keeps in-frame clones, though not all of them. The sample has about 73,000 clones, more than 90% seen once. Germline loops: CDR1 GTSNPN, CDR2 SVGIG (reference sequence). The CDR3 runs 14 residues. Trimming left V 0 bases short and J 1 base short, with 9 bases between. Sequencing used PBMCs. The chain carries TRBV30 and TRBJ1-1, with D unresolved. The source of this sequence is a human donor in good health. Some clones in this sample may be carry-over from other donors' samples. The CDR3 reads CAWSVTPQNTEAFF. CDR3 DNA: TGTGCCTGGAGTGTAACACCACAGAACACTGAAGCTTTCTTT.